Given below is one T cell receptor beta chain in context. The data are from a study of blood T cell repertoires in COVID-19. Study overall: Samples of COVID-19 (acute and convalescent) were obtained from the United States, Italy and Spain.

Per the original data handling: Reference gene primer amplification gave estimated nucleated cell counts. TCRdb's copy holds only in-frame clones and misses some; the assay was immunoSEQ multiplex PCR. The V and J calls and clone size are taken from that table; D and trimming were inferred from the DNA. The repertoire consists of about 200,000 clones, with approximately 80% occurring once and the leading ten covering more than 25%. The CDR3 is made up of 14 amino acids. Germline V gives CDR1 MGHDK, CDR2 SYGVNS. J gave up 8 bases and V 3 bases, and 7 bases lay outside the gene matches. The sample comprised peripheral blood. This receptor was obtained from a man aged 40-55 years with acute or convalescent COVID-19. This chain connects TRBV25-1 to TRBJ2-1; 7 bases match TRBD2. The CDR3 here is CASSDMRELDEQFF. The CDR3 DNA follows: TGTGCCAGCAGTGATATGCGGGAGCTGGATGAGCAGTTCTTC.